This TCR beta chain was found in a study of cytomegalovirus exposure and HLA in healthy donors listed by TCRdb under 2017. The study in broad terms: According to an earlier analysis of 550 to 700 of the donors, about 180 million T cells yielded over 100 million unique TCR beta sequences and more than 250 Gb of sequence data. Roughly 300 gigabases of sequencing data and approximately 84 million unique TCR sequences were included in an early release covering roughly 700 HLA-typed donors. Of the 300 to 400 genotyped donors, 81% fell in the genetic ancestry cluster associated with self-reported Caucasian donors. The study aimed to test whether signatures of past pathogen exposure could be identified by cataloging public T cell receptors. The study used immunosequencing to profile the T cell repertoires of several hundred subjects and linked those repertoires to cytomegalovirus serostatus. A separate validation cohort of over 95 different subjects was used in addition to the approximately 670-subject first cohort. The study combined high-throughput TCR immunosequencing, statistical association of individual TCRs with disease status, and machine learning to predict cytomegalovirus infection status. A later analysis re-analyzed previously published TCR beta repertoires from roughly 600 donors and added high-resolution HLA genotyping to study TCR occurrence patterns. Rather than using new phenotypic data, the later analysis identified candidate immune exposures from TCR beta sequences and from how often those sequences occurred across donors. An earlier analysis of 450 to 750 of the donors used high-throughput TCR beta sequencing to judge whether each TCR beta V gene segment behaved as functional or pseudogenic. Donor age, sex, ethnicity and CMV serostatus were collected together with the repertoire data. Genome-wide SNP genotypes for about 65% of the 666 donors were used in a later genetic analysis, which treated that subset as a discovery cohort. All discovery cohort repertoires had been generated using a single sequencing platform. Class I and class II HLA loci were covered by the typing at four-digit resolution. The number of typed donors differed by locus: 629-630 for A, B, C, DRB1 and DQB1; approximately 520 for DQA1; fewer than 610 for DPA1; and about 450 for DPB1. Four or five DR-DQ haplotypes were handled as single units for association and clustering, since linkage in the cohort was strong. Across around 400 genotyped donors of the cohort, an average of about 240,000 unique TCR beta nucleotide sequences per donor were sequenced, and roughly a sixth of those sequences were non-productive.

On this clone itself: This clone's antigen is unknown. The input lacks base qualities; no much larger clone sits a single base away.

The cohort consisted of some 730 healthy bone marrow donors. At the time of sampling, every cohort member was nominally healthy, though immune exposures that went unrecorded were likely present. The donor was CMV seronegative and was included in the group of about 350 seronegative cohort members. Every donor gave a peripheral blood sample, and the peripheral blood mononuclear cells from that sample were used for TCR beta sequencing. Genomic DNA was extracted from the blood cell samples with the Qiagen DNeasy Blood Extraction Kit. The paper as a whole reports these results and caveats: In this cohort, only TCR beta chains were sequenced, and detectable features were limited by the absence of alpha or paired-chain data. In the study, about 150 TCR beta chains were listed as associated with cytomegalovirus. The presence/absence analyses assumed that sequencing depth was roughly uniform across donors, and that assumption may not be true. Broadly in line with IMGT annotations, most TCR beta V segments showed up in productive rearrangements about 90% or about 30% of the time in an earlier analysis of roughly 590 of the donors. Because counts were too low, about 17 rarely observed V segments, including chromosome 9 orphons, were excluded from the earlier analysis of fewer than 650 of the donors. Several of the top co-occurrence clusters appeared to be linked to parvovirus B19, influenza, CMV and Epstein-Barr virus, according to a later analysis. A cluster of highly shared sequence variants was judged likely to represent a technical artifact of the sequencing pipeline. HLA typing was unavailable for some donors at each locus, so association tests used only the typed subset. Most CMV-associated TCR beta chains appeared to be HLA-restricted in a later analysis, and the HLA associations seemed to be driven largely by CMV exposure. The authors suggested that the approach could potentially be extended to other disease states and immunological phenotypes. In a later genetic analysis, a missense DCLRE1C variant was associated with V-gene and J-gene trimming of TCR beta chains, and the association was replicated in an independent cohort. A further reported finding was that TCR beta sequences accurately predicted the HLA-A and HLA-B alleles for most subjects in the first cohort. Correlated functional status among segregating V segments might be attributable to linkage disequilibrium, but an unknown experimental factor could not be ruled out. A later analysis found that HLA-associated TCR beta chains were more clonally expanded and had lower generation probabilities than equally common non-associated chains. According to a later analysis, TCR association rates differed among HLA loci, with DRB1 alleles showing the most associated TCRs and HLA-C alleles showing the fewest. Across donors, most TCR sequences were observed very rarely, whereas some public TCRs were present in many individuals. When HLA alleles, especially DR and DQ, strongly co-occurred, attributing TCR associations to individual alleles was difficult. The only immune exposure information available for the cohort was CMV serostatus. In vitro tests confirmed that three of the cytomegalovirus-associated TCR beta chains recognize cytomegalovirus antigens. The classifier was reported to diagnose cytomegalovirus status with high specificity and sensitivity in both the original and validation cohorts. Compared with the 666-donor mean, donors in an Asian-associated ancestry cluster had fewer N-insertions in productive TCRs, according to a later genetic analysis. Specific HLA alleles were associated with about 17,000 TCR beta sequences at a false discovery rate of 0.05 in a later analysis.

Receptor libraries were prepared by the immunoSEQ multiplex PCR assay. For the multiplex PCR, a mixture combining 60 forward primers for TCR Vbeta segments and 13 reverse primers for TCR Jbeta segments was used. Amplification of the CDR3 region of rearranged TCR beta genes was performed with a multiplex PCR assay on genomic DNA. The amplified TCR beta libraries were sequenced on the Illumina HiSeq System as 87-base-pair reads. The paper's processing steps were these. In a later analysis, around 80 million unique TCR beta chains were counted across the approximately 640 repertoires, and some 10 million of these chains were shared by at least two donors. To remove PCR and sequencing errors, raw reads were error-corrected and collapsed into unique sequences using a nearest-neighbor algorithm that merged closely related sequences. CDR3 sequences were aligned to IMGT reference sequences to assign V, D and J gene segments. For a sequence to be retained, at least a six-nucleotide match to both a V gene segment and a J gene segment was required. Rearrangements were called productive when the CDR3 lacked stop codons and stayed in frame with V and J; all others were non-productive. Following IMGT convention, CDR3 was defined as the stretch from the second conserved V-encoded cysteine up to the conserved J-encoded phenylalanine. The earlier analysis of 450 to 750 of the donors excluded any sequence lacking an unambiguous match to a single V gene segment. An earlier analysis of 450 to 650 of the donors called V segments functional above 56.7% productive rearrangements and segregating when the between-donor standard deviation exceeded 5%. A statistical classification framework was built to diagnose cytomegalovirus status from the catalog of TCR beta chain sequences. In a later analysis, V and J genes were assigned by comparing TCR nucleotide sequences against IMGT/GENE-DB human TR gene sequences. Using the TCRdist pipeline, a later analysis assigned CDR3 sequences along with most-parsimonious VDJ recombination scenarios. In a later analysis, each TCR beta chain was defined by its CDR3 amino acid sequence together with its V-gene family, and reads without a unique V-gene family were excluded. In a later analysis, 450 to 600 highly shared, low-generation-probability nucleotide sequences were removed to address suspected cross-contamination and a sequencing artifact. For each public chain, a later analysis derived a clonal expansion index from normalized ranks of inferred template counts within each repertoire. In a later analysis, generation probabilities were computed using a VDJ recombination model fitted to out-of-frame rearrangements, and the results were checked against IGoR. A later analysis scored TCR-TCR, TCR-HLA and TCR-CMV co-occurrence with hypergeometric tests, applying a repertoire-size bias correction to TCR pairs. In a later analysis, false discovery rates were estimated by permuting HLA or CMV assignments 20 times. In a later analysis, co-occurring TCRs were grouped using DBSCAN, and TCRdist sequence similarity was added for clustering within HLA-allele-positive subsets. Repertoires with fewer than 30,000 or more than 120,000 public chains, plus five repertoires with anomalous nucleotide sharing, were excluded from co-occurrence clustering. Held by TCRdb, this immuneACCESS table contains in-frame sequences only and omits some clones. Under half of the omission traces to an unresolved V gene where checked; the cause of the rest is unknown. Clone size and the V and J calls come from that table; the DNA yielded D and trimming. This sample comprises 120,000 to 150,000 clones, around 86% of them detected only once. In total, the top ten clones hold 2.9% of the sample.

The receptor comes from a woman aged 25 to 39 in good health and CMV-seronegative. Sequenced: PBMCs.

This receptor has the CDR3 CASSRRTSGYTGELFF. The DNA is as follows: TGTGCCAGCAGCCGTAGGACTAGCGGATACACCGGGGAGCTGTTTTTT. The chain is encoded by TRBV5-8 joined to TRBJ2-2; 10 nucleotides in the junction match TRBD2. V trim: 4 bases; J trim: 3 bases; unmatched bases: 6. Sequences SGHTS (CDR1) and YDEGEE (CDR2) are obtained from the germline V gene. The cysteine opens and the phenylalanine closes a CDR3 of 16 amino acids. Only the CDR3 part of the read is kept: 48 bases, read in frame from the first base.